What follows are 27 T cell receptor beta chains derived from one specimen sequenced in a study of T cells expressing NK-cell markers. TCRdb reprocessed the 5' RACE reads, with one entry per CDR3 protein and no DNA. This table holds about 400,000 distinct CDR3 sequences. The specimen was blood T cells: a sorted CD56 or NKG2C T cell subset, CD4+ or CD8+ T cells, or bulk PBMC T cells (not recorded which). Receptor source: a woman aged 45-59 years in good health.

The chain recombines TRBV11-2 with TRBJ2-7; absent DNA, TCRdb's TRBD2 call cannot be checked. The germline V gene encodes CDR1 SGHAT and CDR2 FQNNGV. The CDR3 loop spans 15 amino acids. The CDR3 reads CASRNRTSGRFEQYF.

The genes are TRBV20-1 and TRBJ2-5; TCRdb's D call, TRBD2, is unchecked because there is no DNA. The CDR3 has 15 amino acids. Germline values: CDR1 DFQATT, CDR2 SNEGSKA (reference sequence). The CDR3: CSAITLADRQETQYF.

The chain carries TRBV20-1 and TRBJ2-7. CDR3 length: 11 amino acids. The germline CDR1 and CDR2 sequences are DFQATT and SNEGSKA (reference sequence). The CDR3 loop reads CSVGTDYEQYF.

The chain couples TRBV3-1 to TRBJ1-2. CDR3 size: 15 residues. Per the germline V gene, CDR1 is LGHDT and CDR2 is YNNKEL (reference sequence). The CDR3 protein is CASSQDVGFAYGYTF.

V is TRBV6-6 and J is TRBJ2-6. In germline, CDR1 is MNHNY, CDR2 SVGAGI (reference sequence). This CDR3 is built from 15 residues. The CDR3 reads CASYSWGSGANVLTF.

V usage is TRBV6-5 and J usage is TRBJ2-3; TCRdb's D call of TRBD2 is untestable without DNA. CDR1 is MNHEY, CDR2 SVGAGI, per germline. CDR3 length equals 19 residues. The CDR3 protein is CASSYSGTSGSVDTDTQYF.

The CDR3 here is CASSLSSGSNEQFF. This chain links TRBV7-2 with TRBJ2-1; the D gene TCRdb calls, TRBD2, cannot be checked with no DNA. This CDR3 has 14 amino acids. Germline V gene lookup returns CDR1 SGHTA and CDR2 FQGNSA.

CDR3 residues: CASSPGTKNYEQYF. The chain is built from TRBV12-3 or TRBV12-4 and TRBJ2-7; TCRdb outputs TRBD2, but without DNA this stays unchecked. This CDR3 is built from 14 residues.

The gene calls are TRBV20-1 and TRBJ2-4; TCRdb designates TRBD1, a call that cannot be tested without DNA. Germline assignment: CDR1 DFQATT and CDR2 SNEGSKA (reference sequence). CDR3 size: 17 residues. CDR3: CSAREGTVPSAKNIQYF.

The genes are TRBV4-2 and TRBJ1-2. Germline V CDR1 and CDR2: LGHNA, YNFKEQ. The CDR3 extends over 13 amino acids. CDR3 in amino acids: CASSQGVGYGYTF.

The rearrangement links TRBV4-1 to TRBJ2-7. Germline V gene sequence: CDR1 MGHRA, CDR2 YSYEKL. The CDR3 runs 16 residues. The CDR3 region is CASSQDSSRSSYEQYF.

The chain employs TRBV24-1 and TRBJ1-1; TCRdb's assignment of TRBD1 cannot be checked, as there is no DNA. Germline-derived CDR1 and CDR2 are KGHDR and SFDVKD. The CDR3 loop spans 15 amino acids. The CDR3 sequence is CATSETRGRNTEAFF.

The V call is TRBV19, the J call TRBJ1-5; without DNA, the TCRdb call of TRBD1 cannot be checked. The CDR3 length is 14 residues. The germline V gene has CDR1 LNHDA and CDR2 SQIVND (reference sequence). The CDR3 loop reads CASSIRPGSQPQHF. Full variable domain (rest looked up from reference TRBV19 and TRBJ1-5): DGGITQSPKYLFRKEGQNVTLSCEQNLNHDAMYWYRQDPGQGLRLIYYSQIVNDFQKGDIAEGYSVSREKKESFPLTVTSAQKNPTAFYLCASSIRPGSQPQHFGDGTRLSIL.

The chain joins TRBV6-2 or TRBV6-3 to TRBJ2-1; TCRdb's D call of TRBD2 is untestable without DNA. Germline CDR1 and CDR2: MNHEY and SVGEGT. The CDR3 totals 19 residues. CDR3 loop: CASSYFSGRGLSSGHEQFF.

The chain couples TRBV2 to TRBJ2-3; with no DNA, the TCRdb D assignment of TRBD2 cannot be verified. This CDR3 comprises 14 residues. Germline CDR1 SNHLY, CDR2 FYNNEI. CDR3 loop: CASKGNGRADTQYF.

V is TRBV9 and J is TRBJ1-1. This CDR3 contains 15 residues. The germline CDR1 and CDR2 sequences are SGDLS and YYNGEE. CDR3 sequence reads: CASSVAPATNTEAFF.

The gene calls are TRBV7-6 and TRBJ2-3; TCRdb proposes TRBD2, but this gene call is untestable without DNA. This CDR3 is built from 18 residues. Germline V gene lookup returns CDR1 SGHVS and CDR2 FNYEAQ. Here the CDR3 reads CASSLGVALAGSTDTQYF.

The chain has TRBV15 and TRBJ2-7; TCRdb names TRBD2, which stays unverified in the absence of DNA. Germline assignment: CDR1 LNHNV and CDR2 YYDKDF (reference sequence). CDR3 length: 14 residues. The CDR3 reads CATSFRLASGEQYF.

The chain recombines TRBV6-5 with TRBJ2-2; TCRdb reports TRBD2, a call that lacks DNA to check it against. Germline V CDR1 and CDR2: MNHEY, SVGAGI. This CDR3 spans 16 amino acids. The CDR3 sequence is CASSTDWDSNTGELFF.

The chain is built from TRBV21-1 and TRBJ2-7; the TCRdb call, TRBD2, lacks DNA for checking. TRBV21-1 is a listed pseudogene. The CDR3 loop spans 20 amino acids. The CDR3 is CASSKTQGLAGVEMAYEQYF.

This chain joins TRBV5-1 and TRBJ2-2. The germline CDR1 and CDR2 sequences are SGHRS and YFSETQ. The CDR3 covers 15 residues. The CDR3 loop is CASSLEGVLLEELFF.

CDR3 region: CSVEDAGAYNEQFF. V gene TRBV29-1 combines with J gene TRBJ2-1; without DNA, the TCRdb call of TRBD1 cannot be checked. Germline lookup yields CDR1 SQVTM and CDR2 ANQGSEA. The CDR3 sequence is 14 residues long.

The CDR3 protein is CASSFLGGMRKETQYF. This chain uses TRBV5-1 with TRBJ2-5; TCRdb designates TRBD2, a call that cannot be tested without DNA. The CDR3 runs 16 residues. CDR1 and CDR2 (germline): SGHRS, YFSETQ. The whole variable domain, filled in from reference TRBV5-1 and TRBJ2-5, reads KAGVTQTPRYLIKTRGQQVTLSCSPISGHRSVSWYQQTPGQGLQFLFEYFSETQRNKGNFPGRFSGRQFSNSRSEMNVSTLELGDSALYLCASSFLGGMRKETQYFGPGTRLLVL.

The chain uses TRBV21-1 and TRBJ2-7; TCRdb gives TRBD1 as the D gene, but with no DNA this cannot be confirmed. TRBV21-1 is described as a pseudogene. The CDR3 is 13 residues long. This chain's CDR3 is CASSRGGEFRQYF.

This rearrangement joins TRBV12-3 or TRBV12-4 to TRBJ1-2. This CDR3 has 13 amino acids. This chain's CDR3 is CASSLKSIYGYTF.

The V and J genes are TRBV11-2 and TRBJ2-3. CDR3 length equals 16 residues. Germline V gene sequence: CDR1 SGHAT, CDR2 FQNNGV. The CDR3 sequence is CASSLEIAVGTDTQYF.

The rearrangement links TRBV27 to TRBJ2-1; TCRdb outputs TRBD1, but without DNA this stays unchecked. The CDR3 covers 14 residues. Germline V gene lookup returns CDR1 MNHEY and CDR2 SMNVEV (reference sequence). This chain's CDR3 is CASSSGTESDEQFF.